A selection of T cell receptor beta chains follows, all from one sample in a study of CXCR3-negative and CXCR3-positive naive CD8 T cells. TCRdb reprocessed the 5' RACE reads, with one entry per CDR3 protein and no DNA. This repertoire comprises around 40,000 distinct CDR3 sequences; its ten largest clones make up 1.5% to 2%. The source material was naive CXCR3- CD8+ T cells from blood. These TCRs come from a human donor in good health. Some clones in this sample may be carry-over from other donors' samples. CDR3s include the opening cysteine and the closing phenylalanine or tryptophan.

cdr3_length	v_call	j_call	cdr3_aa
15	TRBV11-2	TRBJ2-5	CASSRLAGDAETQYF
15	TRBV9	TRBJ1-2	CASSVRDSYNYGYTF
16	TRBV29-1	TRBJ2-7	CSVVPEITGTPYEQYF
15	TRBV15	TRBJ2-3	CATSGTSGDTDTQYF
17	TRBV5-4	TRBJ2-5	CASSLFLAGVRQETQYF
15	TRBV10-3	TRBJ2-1	CAISVGTSGYNEQFF
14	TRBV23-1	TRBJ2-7	CASWPGQPSYEQYF
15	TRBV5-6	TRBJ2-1	CASSLNWDLDNEQFF
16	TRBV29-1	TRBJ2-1	CSVVPPGLAIYNEQFF
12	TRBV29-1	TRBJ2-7	CSVEDQGSEQYF
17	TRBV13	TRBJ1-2	CASSFTGQGSSNYGYTF
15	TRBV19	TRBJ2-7	CASSPTGGPAYEQYF
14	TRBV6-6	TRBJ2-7	CASSTGTGAYEQYF
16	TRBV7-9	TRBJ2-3	CASSWGLAAPTDTQYF
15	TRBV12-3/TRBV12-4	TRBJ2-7	CASSVGTGAPYEQYF
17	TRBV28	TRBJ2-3	CASSSTRTGLDTDTQYF
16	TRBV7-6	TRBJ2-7	CASSLDGISSYREQYF
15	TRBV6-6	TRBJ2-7	CASSYSMYGGYEQYF